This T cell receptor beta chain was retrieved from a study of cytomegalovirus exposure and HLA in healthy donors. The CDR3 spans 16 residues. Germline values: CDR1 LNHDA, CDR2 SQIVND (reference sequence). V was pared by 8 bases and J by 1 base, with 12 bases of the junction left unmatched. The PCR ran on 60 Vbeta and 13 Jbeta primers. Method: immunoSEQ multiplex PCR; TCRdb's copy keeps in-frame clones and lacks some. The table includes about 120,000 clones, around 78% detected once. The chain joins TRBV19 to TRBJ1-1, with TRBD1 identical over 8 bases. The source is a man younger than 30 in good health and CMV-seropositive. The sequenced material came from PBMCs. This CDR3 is CASPPLPGQENTEAFF. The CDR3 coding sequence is TGTGCCAGTCCCCCACTTCCGGGACAGGAGAACACTGAAGCTTTCTTT.